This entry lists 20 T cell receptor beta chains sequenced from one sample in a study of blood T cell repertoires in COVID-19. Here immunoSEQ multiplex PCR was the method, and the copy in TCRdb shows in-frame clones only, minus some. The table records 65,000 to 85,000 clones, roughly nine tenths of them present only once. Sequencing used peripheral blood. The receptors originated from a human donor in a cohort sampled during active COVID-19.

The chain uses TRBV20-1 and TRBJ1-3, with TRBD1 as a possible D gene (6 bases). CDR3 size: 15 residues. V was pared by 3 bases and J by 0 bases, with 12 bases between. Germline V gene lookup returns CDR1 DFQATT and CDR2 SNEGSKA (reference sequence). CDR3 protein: CSASNRAISGNTIYF. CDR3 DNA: TGCAGTGCTAGTAACAGGGCTATCTCTGGAAACACCATATATTTT.

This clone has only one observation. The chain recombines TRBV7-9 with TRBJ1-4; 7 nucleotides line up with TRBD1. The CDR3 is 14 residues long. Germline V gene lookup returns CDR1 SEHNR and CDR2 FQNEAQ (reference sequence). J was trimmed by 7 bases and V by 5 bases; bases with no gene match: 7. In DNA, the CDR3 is TGTGCCAGCAGCCTTAGACAGGGAGGTGAAAAACTGTTTTTT. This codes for CASSLRQGGEKLFF.

The CDR3 reads CASRGLEGPRYDEQFF. CDR3 nucleotide sequence: TGTGCCAGCAGGGGTCTCGAGGGCCCCCGGTATGATGAGCAGTTCTTC. The chain couples TRBV2 to TRBJ2-1, with a possible D match to TRBD2 (5 bases). Deletions cut 6 bases from V and 8 bases from J, with 23 bases between. CDR1 is SNHLY, CDR2 FYNNEI, per germline. This CDR3 contains 16 residues.

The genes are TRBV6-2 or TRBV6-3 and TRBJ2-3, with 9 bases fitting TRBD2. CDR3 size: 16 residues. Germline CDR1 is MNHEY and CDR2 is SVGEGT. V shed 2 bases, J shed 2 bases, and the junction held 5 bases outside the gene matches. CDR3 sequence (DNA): TGTGCCAGCAGTTACCCGGTAGCGGGGGTCACAGATACGCAGTATTTT. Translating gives CASSYPVAGVTDTQYF.

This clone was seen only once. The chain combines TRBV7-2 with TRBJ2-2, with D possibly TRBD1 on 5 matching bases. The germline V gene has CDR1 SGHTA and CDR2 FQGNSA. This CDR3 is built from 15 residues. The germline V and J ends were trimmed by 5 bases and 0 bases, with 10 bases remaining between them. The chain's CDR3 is CASSPQGANTGELFF. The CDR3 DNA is TGTGCCAGCAGCCCTCAAGGGGCGAACACCGGGGAGCTGTTTTTT.

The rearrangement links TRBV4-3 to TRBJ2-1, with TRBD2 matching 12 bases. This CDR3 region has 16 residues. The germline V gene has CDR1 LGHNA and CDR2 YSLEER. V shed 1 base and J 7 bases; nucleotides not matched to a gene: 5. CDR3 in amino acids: CASSQVPSGRENEQFF. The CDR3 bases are TGCGCCAGCAGCCAAGTCCCTAGCGGGAGGGAAAATGAGCAGTTCTTC.

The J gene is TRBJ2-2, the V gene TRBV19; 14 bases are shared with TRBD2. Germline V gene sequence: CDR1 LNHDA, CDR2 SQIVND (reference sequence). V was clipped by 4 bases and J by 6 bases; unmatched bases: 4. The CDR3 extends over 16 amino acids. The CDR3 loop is CASSRKTSGGAGELFF. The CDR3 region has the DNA TGTGCCAGTAGTAGGAAGACTAGCGGGGGGGCCGGGGAGCTGTTTTTT.

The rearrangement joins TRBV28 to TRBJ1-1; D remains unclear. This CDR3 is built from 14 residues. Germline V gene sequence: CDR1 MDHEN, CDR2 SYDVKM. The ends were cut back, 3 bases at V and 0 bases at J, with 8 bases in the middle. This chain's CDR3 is CASSLSLMNTEAFF. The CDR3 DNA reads TGTGCCAGCAGTTTGTCCTTAATGAACACTGAAGCTTTCTTT. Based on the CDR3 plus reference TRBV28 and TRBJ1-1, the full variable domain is DVKVTQSSRYLVKRTGEKVFLECVQDMDHENMFWYRQDPGLGLRLIYFSYDVKMKEKGDIPEGYSVSREKKERFSLILESASTNQTSMYLCASSLSLMNTEAFFGQGTRLTVV.

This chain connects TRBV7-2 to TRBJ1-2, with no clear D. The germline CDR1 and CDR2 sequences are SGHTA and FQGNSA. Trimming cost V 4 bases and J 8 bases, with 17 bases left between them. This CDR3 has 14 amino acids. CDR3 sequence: CASSSYPGSRGYTF. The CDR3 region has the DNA TGTGCCAGCAGCTCCTACCCCGGGTCAAGGGGCTACACCTTC.

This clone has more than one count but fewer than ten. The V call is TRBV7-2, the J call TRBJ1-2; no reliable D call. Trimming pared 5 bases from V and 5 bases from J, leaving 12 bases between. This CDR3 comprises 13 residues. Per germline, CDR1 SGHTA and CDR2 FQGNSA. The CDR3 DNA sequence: TGTGCCAGCAGCCCCGCGGAGATGTATGGCTACACCTTC. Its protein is CASSPAEMYGYTF.

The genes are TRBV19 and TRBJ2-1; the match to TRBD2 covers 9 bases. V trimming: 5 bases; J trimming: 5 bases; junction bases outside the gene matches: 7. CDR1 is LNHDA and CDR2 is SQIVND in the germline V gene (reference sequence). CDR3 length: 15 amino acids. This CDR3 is CASSHSPSGNNEQFF. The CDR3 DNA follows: TGTGCCAGTAGTCACTCTCCTAGCGGGAACAATGAGCAGTTCTTC.

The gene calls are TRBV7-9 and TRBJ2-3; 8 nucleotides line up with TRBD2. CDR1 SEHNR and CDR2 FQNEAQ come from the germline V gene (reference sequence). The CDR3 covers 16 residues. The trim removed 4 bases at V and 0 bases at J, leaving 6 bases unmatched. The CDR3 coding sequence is TGTGCCAGCAGCTCTTTAGCGGGGACTAGCACAGATACGCAGTATTTT. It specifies CASSSLAGTSTDTQYF.

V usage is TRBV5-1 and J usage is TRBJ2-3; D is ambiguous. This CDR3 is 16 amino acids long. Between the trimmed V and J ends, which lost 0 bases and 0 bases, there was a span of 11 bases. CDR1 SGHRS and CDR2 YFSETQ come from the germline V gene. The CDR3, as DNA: TGCGCCAGCAGCTTGGATTTGGGCCGGAGCACAGATACGCAGTATTTT. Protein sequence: CASSLDLGRSTDTQYF.

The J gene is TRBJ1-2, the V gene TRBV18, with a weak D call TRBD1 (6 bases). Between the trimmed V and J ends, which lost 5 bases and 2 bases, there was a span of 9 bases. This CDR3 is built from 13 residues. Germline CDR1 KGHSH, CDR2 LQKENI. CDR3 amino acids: CASSSDRNYGYTF. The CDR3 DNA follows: TGTGCCAGCTCATCGGACAGAAACTATGGCTACACCTTC.

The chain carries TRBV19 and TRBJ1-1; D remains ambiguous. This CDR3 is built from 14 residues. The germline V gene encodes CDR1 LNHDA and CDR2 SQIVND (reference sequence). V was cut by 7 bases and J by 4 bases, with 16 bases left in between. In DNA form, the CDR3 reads TGTGCCAGTACGAAGAGGGCAGGCGGCACTGAAGCTTTCTTT. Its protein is CASTKRAGGTEAFF.

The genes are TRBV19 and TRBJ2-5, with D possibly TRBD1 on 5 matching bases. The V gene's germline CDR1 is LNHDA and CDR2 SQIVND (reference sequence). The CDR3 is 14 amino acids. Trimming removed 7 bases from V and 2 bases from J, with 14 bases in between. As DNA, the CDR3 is TGTGCCAGTAAGGATCAGGGAAGGCAAGAGACCCAGTACTTC. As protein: CASKDQGRQETQYF.

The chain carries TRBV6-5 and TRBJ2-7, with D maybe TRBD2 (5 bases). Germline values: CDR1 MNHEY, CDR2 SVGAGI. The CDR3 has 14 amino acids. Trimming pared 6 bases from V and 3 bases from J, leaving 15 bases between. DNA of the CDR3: TGTGCCAGCAGGCCCCTACGGGGAAACTACGAGCAGTACTTC. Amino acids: CASRPLRGNYEQYF.

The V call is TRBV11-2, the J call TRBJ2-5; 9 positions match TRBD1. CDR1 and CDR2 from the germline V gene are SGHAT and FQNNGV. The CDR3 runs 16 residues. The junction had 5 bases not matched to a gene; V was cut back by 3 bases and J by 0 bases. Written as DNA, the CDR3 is TGTGCCAGCAGCTTTGGGACAGGGTTTGACCAAGAGACCCAGTACTTC. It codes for CASSFGTGFDQETQYF.

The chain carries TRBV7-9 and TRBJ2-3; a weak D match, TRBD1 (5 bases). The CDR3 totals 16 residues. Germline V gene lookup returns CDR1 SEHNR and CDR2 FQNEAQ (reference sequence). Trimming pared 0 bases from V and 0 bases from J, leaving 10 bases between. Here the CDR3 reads CASSLALGVSTDTQYF. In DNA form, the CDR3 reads TGTGCCAGCAGCTTAGCATTAGGGGTTAGCACAGATACGCAGTATTTT.

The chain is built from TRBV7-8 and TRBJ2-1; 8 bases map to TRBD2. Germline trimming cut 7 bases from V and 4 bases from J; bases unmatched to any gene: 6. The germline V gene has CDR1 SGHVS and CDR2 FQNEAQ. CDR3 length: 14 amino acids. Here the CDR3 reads CASTTSGGYNEQFF. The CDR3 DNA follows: TGTGCCAGCACTACTAGCGGTGGTTACAATGAGCAGTTCTTC.